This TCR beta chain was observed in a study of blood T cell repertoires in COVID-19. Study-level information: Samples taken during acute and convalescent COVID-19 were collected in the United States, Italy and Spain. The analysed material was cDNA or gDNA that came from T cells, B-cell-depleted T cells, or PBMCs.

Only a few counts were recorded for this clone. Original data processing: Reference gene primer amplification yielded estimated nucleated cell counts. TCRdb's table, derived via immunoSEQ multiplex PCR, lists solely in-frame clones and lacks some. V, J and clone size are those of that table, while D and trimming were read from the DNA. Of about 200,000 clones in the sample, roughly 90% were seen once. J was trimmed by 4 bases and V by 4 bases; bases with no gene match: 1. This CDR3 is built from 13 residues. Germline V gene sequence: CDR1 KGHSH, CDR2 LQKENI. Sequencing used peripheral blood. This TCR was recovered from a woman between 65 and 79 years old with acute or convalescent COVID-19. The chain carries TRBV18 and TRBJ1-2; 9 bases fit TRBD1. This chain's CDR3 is CASSQDRGYGYTF. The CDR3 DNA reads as TGTGCCAGCTCACAGGACAGGGGCTATGGCTACACCTTC.